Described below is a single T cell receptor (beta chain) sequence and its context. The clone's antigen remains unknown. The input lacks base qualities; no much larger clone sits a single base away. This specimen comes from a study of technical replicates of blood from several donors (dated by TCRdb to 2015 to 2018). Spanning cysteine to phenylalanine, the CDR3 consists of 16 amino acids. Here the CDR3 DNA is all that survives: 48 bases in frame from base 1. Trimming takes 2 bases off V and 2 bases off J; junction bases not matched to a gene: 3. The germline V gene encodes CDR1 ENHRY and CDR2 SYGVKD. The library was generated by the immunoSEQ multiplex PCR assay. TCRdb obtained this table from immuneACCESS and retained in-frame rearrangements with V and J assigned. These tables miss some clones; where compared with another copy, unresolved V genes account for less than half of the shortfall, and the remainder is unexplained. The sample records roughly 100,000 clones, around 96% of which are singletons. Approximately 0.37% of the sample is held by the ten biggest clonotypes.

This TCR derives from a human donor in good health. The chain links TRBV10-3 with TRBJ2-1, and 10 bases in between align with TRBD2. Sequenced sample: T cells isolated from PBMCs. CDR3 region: CAISEGAGGPYNEQFF. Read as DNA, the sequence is TGTGCCATCAGTGAGGGAGCGGGAGGGCCCTACAATGAGCAGTTCTTC.